The T cell receptor (beta chain) under discussion was sequenced for a study of prognosis after radiotherapy for stage I lung cancer. The table lists this clonotype with many counts. Germline CDR1 and CDR2: MNHEY and SVGAGI. Trimming removed 2 bases from V and 0 bases from J; junction bases left unmatched: 4. The CDR3 loop spans 15 amino acids. From genomic DNA, TCR beta CDR3 was amplified by two-round multiplex PCR. Round-one PCR had primers specific to each TRBV and TRBJ gene. TCRdb itself ran the multiplex PCR reads through MiXCR, one entry per CDR3 protein. The repertoire has 26,000 or so distinct CDR3 sequences, roughly 30% of them found once; the top ten carry 35% to 45%.

This sequence originates from a donor at least 50 years old with non-small cell lung cancer. Source: PBMCs, taken before or after stereotactic body radiation therapy (not recorded which). The chain joins TRBV6-5 to TRBJ2-7, with TRBD1 matching over 7 bases. The DNA of the CDR3 is TGTGCCAGCAGTTACCACCACAGGGGCTCCTACGAGCAGTACTTC. It translates to CASSYHHRGSYEQYF.